The rows below give T cell receptor beta chains drawn from one sample of a study of naive and memory T cell subsets. One entry per CDR3 protein, called by TCRdb with MiXCR from the UMI-ligation and nested PCR reads. The sample holds about 90,000 distinct CDR3 sequences, about 11% seen once. The specimen sequenced was naive CD4+ T cells from blood. The receptors shown here come from a human donor in good health. Both conserved end residues are part of each CDR3. Clone size is stated in some rows and not others, as once, few, many or a class when expanded.

V gene,J gene,clone size,CDR3 protein
TRBV20-1,TRBJ2-1,many,CSARPLSGPSYNEQFF
TRBV6-2/TRBV6-3,TRBJ2-3,-,CASRPLDVGVADTQYF
TRBV12-3/TRBV12-4,TRBJ2-1,-,CASSTGLAGGAYNEQFF
TRBV20-1,TRBJ2-3,many,CRGTSGVFSTQYF
TRBV10-3,TRBJ1-1,few,CAISGRVTEAFF
TRBV14,TRBJ2-1,many,CASSRGGSNEQFF
TRBV6-6,TRBJ2-5,many,CASSYRQETQYF
TRBV28,TRBJ2-5,few,CASSLSDRGAQYF
TRBV5-1,TRBJ2-1,few,CASSLVPSNNEQFF
TRBV7-8,TRBJ2-7,few,CASSLTQGYGYEQYF
TRBV25-1,TRBJ2-5,-,CASSEWEQETQYF
TRBV7-9,TRBJ2-1,-,CASSYRAINEQFF
TRBV3-1,TRBJ2-7,many,CASSQAGGNEQYF
TRBV9,TRBJ1-2,-,CASSVSEGPGSYGYTF
TRBV30,TRBJ2-7,few,CAWSHGTPTYEQYF
TRBV3-1,TRBJ2-1,many,CASSQWTRPHEQFF
TRBV7-2,TRBJ2-3,few,CASSPRETIVDTQYF
TRBV5-4,TRBJ1-2,many,CASRPRDGTYGYTF
TRBV30,TRBJ1-6,few,CAWSEGPRRSPLHF
TRBV12-3/TRBV12-4,TRBJ2-4,-,CASSLTGLGIQYF
TRBV4-2,TRBJ2-3,many,CASSHRQGGSTDTQYF
TRBV7-2,TRBJ2-5,few,CASRPYYREETQYF
TRBV6-2/TRBV6-3,TRBJ2-7,few,CASSHGPRLYF
TRBV5-1,TRBJ2-7,-,CASSVLAGESREQYF
TRBV6-2/TRBV6-3,TRBJ2-3,many,CASTPWGGATDTQYF
TRBV20-1,TRBJ2-5,few,CSASVPGGSQETQYF
TRBV10-3,TRBJ1-3,many,CAISGQGSGNTIYF